This is a list of T cell receptor beta chains from one sample in a study of T cells after posttransplantation cyclophosphamide. Assay used: immunoSEQ multiplex PCR; TCRdb lists only in-frame clones, some missing. The sample consists of approximately 40,000 clones, around 80% of them appearing once. Sequences were derived from CD4+ T cells sorted from blood, sampled roughly 250 weeks after a stem cell transplant with posttransplant cyclophosphamide. The origin of the receptors is a female patient in her forties who received an allogeneic stem cell transplant from a related donor, was CMV-positive, and had no GVHD. The graft donor may have contributed some T cells. Both conserved end residues are part of each CDR3. Fields, in order: J gene, clone size, D gene, V gene, CDR3 length, CDR3 DNA, CDR3 protein. The D gene is left open where the match is weak. Rows give clone size only sometimes, using once, few, many, or a class for an expanded clone.

J: TRBJ1-1
size: few
D: TRBD1
V: TRBV10-3
length: 14
DNA: TGTGCCATCAGTGCCCACAGGGGGACCACTGAAGCTTTCTTT
CDR3: CAISAHRGTTEAFF

J: TRBJ1-4
size: -
D: -
V: TRBV7-9
length: 15
DNA: TGTGCCAGCAGCTTAGCGGGCCATACTAATGAAAAACTGTTTTTT
CDR3: CASSLAGHTNEKLFF

J: TRBJ2-2
size: -
D: -
V: TRBV15
length: 14
DNA: TGTGCCACCAGCAGAGATAGACAGATCGGGGAGCTGTTTTTT
CDR3: CATSRDRQIGELFF

J: TRBJ2-3
size: -
D: -
V: TRBV9
length: 15
DNA: TGTGCCAGCAGTCCTCAGGGGGGACGCACAGATACGCAGTATTTT
CDR3: CASSPQGGRTDTQYF

J: TRBJ2-7
size: -
D: TRBD1
V: TRBV5-1
length: 13
DNA: TGCGCCAGCACCTGGACAGGGGGCAACGAGCAGTACTTC
CDR3: CASTWTGGNEQYF

J: TRBJ1-2
size: -
D: -
V: TRBV21-1
length: 18
DNA: TGTGCCAGCAGAAAAATGGCGGAGGACAGGAGAAGTAACTATGGCTACACCTTC
CDR3: CASRKMAEDRRSNYGYTF

J: TRBJ1-6
size: -
D: -
V: TRBV2
length: 16
DNA: TGTGCCAGCAGGTCGAACAGGGTCTCCTATAATTCACCCCTCCACTTT
CDR3: CASRSNRVSYNSPLHF

J: TRBJ2-1
size: -
D: TRBD1
V: TRBV6-5
length: 13
DNA: TGTGCCAGCAGACGGACAGGGAATAATGAGCAGTTCTTC
CDR3: CASRRTGNNEQFF

J: TRBJ2-3
size: -
D: TRBD1
V: TRBV19
length: 16
DNA: TGTGCCAGTAGTGCATCCGGGACAGGGAGCACAGATACGCAGTATTTT
CDR3: CASSASGTGSTDTQYF

J: TRBJ2-4
size: -
D: -
V: TRBV27
length: 16
DNA: TGTGCCAGCAGTTGGGGCCTGGGCCTTGGCAAAAACATTCAGTACTTC
CDR3: CASSWGLGLGKNIQYF

J: TRBJ2-6
size: -
D: -
V: TRBV9
length: 14
DNA: TGTGCCAGCAGCGTCAGTTCTGGGGCCAACGTCCTGACTTTC
CDR3: CASSVSSGANVLTF

J: TRBJ2-2
size: -
D: -
V: TRBV11-3
length: 13
DNA: TGTGCCAGCAGCTTAGAATCGGCCGGGGAGCTGTTTTTT
CDR3: CASSLESAGELFF

J: TRBJ1-2
size: -
D: TRBD1
V: TRBV7-2
length: 14
DNA: TGTGCCAGCAGCTTATACAGGGGAACCTATGGCTACACCTTC
CDR3: CASSLYRGTYGYTF

J: TRBJ2-5
size: -
D: -
V: TRBV18
length: 14
DNA: TGTGCCAGCTCACCAGCAGGGGCGACAGAGACCCAGTACTTC
CDR3: CASSPAGATETQYF

J: TRBJ2-7
size: -
D: -
V: TRBV6-1
length: 14
DNA: TGTGCCAGCAGTGAAAAACCCGGCTTTTCGGGACAGTACTTC
CDR3: CASSEKPGFSGQYF

J: TRBJ1-4
size: -
D: -
V: TRBV18
length: 15
DNA: TGTGCCAGCTCACCGCGGGCCGAGTCTTTTGGAAAACTGTTTTTT
CDR3: CASSPRAESFGKLFF

J: TRBJ1-2
size: -
D: -
V: TRBV10-3
length: 12
DNA: TGTGCCACGGGACAAAATAACTATGGCTACACCTTC
CDR3: CATGQNNYGYTF

J: TRBJ2-1
size: -
D: -
V: TRBV4-1
length: 17
DNA: TGCGCCAGCAGCCAAGATGGCTGGCAGGTTGGGTACAATGAGCAGTTCTTC
CDR3: CASSQDGWQVGYNEQFF

J: TRBJ2-1
size: -
D: -
V: TRBV19
length: 13
DNA: TGTGCCAGTAGTAGCAGGGCTAACAATGAGCAGTTCTTC
CDR3: CASSSRANNEQFF

J: TRBJ2-5
size: -
D: -
V: TRBV5-1
length: 11
DNA: TGCGCCAGCAGCTTGGAGCAGACCCAGTACTTC
CDR3: CASSLEQTQYF